These 22 T cell receptor beta chains originate from one sample sequenced in a study of T cell repertoires in cytomegalovirus infection. MiXCR was run by TCRdb on the reads, yielding one entry per CDR3 protein. Of around 100,000 distinct CDR3 sequences listed, around 9.1% are singletons. Their cognate antigens are unknown. Specimen: PBMCs, sequenced either directly or after in vitro stimulation (not recorded which). The receptors originated from a human donor in good health (CMV status not recorded). Some clones in this sample may be carry-over from other donors' samples.

This clonotype was picked up a small number of times. The chain employs TRBV29-1 and TRBJ1-1; 7 bases are a match to TRBD1. CDR1 is SQVTM and CDR2 is ANQGSEA in the germline V gene. Trimming took 2 bases from V and 5 from J; bases not matched to a gene: 11. This CDR3 has 15 amino acids. CDR3 DNA sequence: TGCAGCGTTGAATCCGTGGACAGGAGGGGGACTGAAGCTTTCTTT. This gives the protein CSVESVDRRGTEAFF.

This clonotype was seen ten or more times. This chain links TRBV2 with TRBJ1-2, with D unresolved. V was clipped by 1 base and J by 3 bases, with 6 bases between them. This CDR3 is 13 amino acids long. Germline V gene sequence: CDR1 SNHLY, CDR2 FYNNEI. CDR3 nucleotides: TGTGCCAGCAGTGAAGAGGCGTACTATGGCTACACCTTC. It specifies CASSEEAYYGYTF. Complete variable domain (other parts from reference TRBV2 and TRBJ1-2): EPEVTQTPSHQVTQMGQEVILRCVPISNHLYFYWYRQILGQKVEFLVSFYNNEISEKSEIFDDQFSVERPDGSNFTLKIRSTKLEDSAMYFCASSEEAYYGYTFGSGTRLTVV.

This clonotype has a handful of counts. The V gene is TRBV12-3 or TRBV12-4, the J gene TRBJ1-2, with TRBD1 matching over 9 bases. With 9 bases clipped from V and 4 bases from J, the junction kept 12 bases outside the gene matches. This CDR3 contains 15 residues. The CDR3 sequence is CASQPGTGNPYGYTF. CDR3 sequence (DNA): TGTGCCAGTCAGCCCGGGACAGGGAATCCCTATGGCTACACCTTC.

This clonotype occurred many times. The chain carries TRBV7-2 and TRBJ2-5; a possible D gene is TRBD2 (7 bases). CDR1 is SGHTA, CDR2 FQGNSA, per germline. The length of the CDR3 is 12 residues. Trimming took 5 bases from V and 5 from J, leaving 9 bases between them. The CDR3 coding sequence is TGTGCCAGCAGCAGGGGGGGGGAGACCCAGTACTTC. This codes for CASSRGGETQYF.

This clonotype was detected only a few times. This chain uses TRBV25-1 with TRBJ2-7; possibly TRBD2 for D (6 bases). V lost 6 bases and J 4 bases, leaving 7 bases between the germline ends. The germline CDR1 and CDR2 sequences are MGHDK and SYGVNS. There are 11 residues in the CDR3. CDR3 in DNA: TGTGCCAGCAGGGGGGGTTACGAGCAGTACTTC. It codes for CASRGGYEQYF.

CDR3 sequence reads: CASSGTGVQPQHF. CDR3 coding DNA: TGTGCCAGCAGTGGCACGGGGGTTCAGCCCCAGCATTTT. The chain links TRBV25-1 to TRBJ1-5; weak D call: TRBD1 (5 bases). The V and J ends lost 4 bases and 6 bases respectively, with 10 bases between them. The CDR3 is made up of 13 amino acids. Germline lookup yields CDR1 MGHDK and CDR2 SYGVNS.

The V gene is TRBV20-1, the J gene TRBJ2-1, with D tentatively TRBD1 (6 bases). The V gene's germline CDR1 is DFQATT and CDR2 SNEGSKA (reference sequence). The CDR3 consists of 17 residues. V lost 0 bases to trimming and J lost 8 bases, with 23 bases between them. CDR3 residues: CSARDPDYITGLDEQFF. The CDR3 DNA sequence: TGCAGTGCTAGAGATCCCGATTATATTACAGGGCTCGATGAGCAGTTCTTC.

This clonotype has ten or more counts. The J gene is TRBJ2-1, the V gene TRBV12-3 or TRBV12-4; 10 bases line up with TRBD2. Trimming cost V 6 bases and J 3 bases; bases outside gene matches: 14. The CDR3 runs 18 residues. The chain's CDR3 is CASRGRTKLAGLYNEQFF. The CDR3 DNA is TGTGCCAGCAGGGGACGGACCAAACTAGCGGGGCTCTACAATGAGCAGTTCTTC.

This clonotype was counted between two and nine times. The chain carries TRBV2 and TRBJ1-1; D call uncertain. This CDR3 contains 14 residues. V was pared by 6 bases and J by 1 base, with 12 bases between. Germline CDR1 reads SNHLY; CDR2 reads FYNNEI. The CDR3, as DNA: TGTGCCAGCAGGCCCAACTCCAGGAACACTGAAGCTTTCTTT. Its translation: CASRPNSRNTEAFF.

This clonotype was detected ten times or more. The chain uses TRBV6-6 and TRBJ2-6; TRBD1 aligns across 8 bases. The CDR3 is 17 amino acids. The V gene end was trimmed by 7 bases and the J gene end by 0 bases; junction bases not matched to a gene: 8. Germline CDR1 reads MNHNY; CDR2 reads SVGAGI (reference sequence). For the CDR3, the DNA is TGTGCCAGCACAAGACAGGGGACGAGCTCTGGGGCCAACGTCCTGACTTTC. This translates into CASTRQGTSSGANVLTF.

Only a few counts were recorded for this clonotype. V gene TRBV6-2 or TRBV6-3 combines with J gene TRBJ2-7; a possible D gene is TRBD2 (5 bases). Trimming pared 5 bases from V and 6 bases from J, leaving 17 bases between. Germline CDR1 is MNHEY and CDR2 is SVGEGT. The CDR3 is 14 residues long. The CDR3 sequence: CASSTHRGLTEQYV. In nucleotides, the CDR3 is TGTGCCAGCAGTACCCATCGGGGTTTGACCGAGCAGTACGTC.

This clonotype appeared a few times. The chain combines TRBV29-1 with TRBJ1-4; no reliable D call. Germline V CDR1 and CDR2: SQVTM, ANQGSEA. This CDR3 contains 11 residues. Trimming shortened V by 3 bases and J by 15 bases, and 14 bases separated the two germline ends. In nucleotides, the CDR3 is TGCAGCGTTGAGCTATGGGGTCGGATGTTTTTT. It specifies CSVELWGRMFF.

This clonotype was seen many times. This rearrangement joins TRBV12-3 or TRBV12-4 to TRBJ1-2, with 9 bases aligning to TRBD1. The ends lost 4 bases at V and 4 bases at J; junction bases unmatched: 13. This CDR3 is built from 17 residues. CDR3 region: CASSSPGQGIFSYGYTF. In DNA, the CDR3 is TGTGCCAGCAGTTCTCCGGGACAGGGAATATTTAGCTATGGCTACACCTTC.

This clonotype was seen more than once but under ten times. The V and J genes are TRBV7-2 and TRBJ1-1; D might be TRBD1 (5 bases). Trimming removed 3 bases from V and 1 base from J, with 12 bases in between. The CDR3 covers 15 residues. Germline loops: CDR1 SGHTA, CDR2 FQGNSA. This chain's CDR3 is CASSFSGTRNTEAFF. The CDR3 nucleotides are TGTGCCAGCAGCTTCTCGGGGACGAGGAACACTGAAGCTTTCTTT.

To note about this clonotype: Possible read error: a much larger clone is one base away. V usage is TRBV7-2 and J usage is TRBJ2-2; 9 positions agree with TRBD2. This CDR3 spans 17 amino acids. Looked up from germline, CDR1 is SGHTA and CDR2 is FQGNSA. The DNA for the CDR3 is TGTGTCAGCACCGAGAGGTGGTCGCGGGAGGGCCCCGGGGAGCTGTTTTTT. Translation gives CVSTERWSREGPGELFF.

In its sample, this clonotype was seen many times. The rearrangement links TRBV7-2 to TRBJ1-4; 7 positions match TRBD1. The CDR3 sequence is 16 residues long. Germline assignment: CDR1 SGHTA and CDR2 FQGNSA. The J segment lost 3 bases and the V segment lost 4 bases, leaving 8 bases of the junction unmatched. CDR3 in DNA: TGTGCCAGCAGCTCCCGGGCCCAGGGGGCTAATGAAAAACTGTTTTTT. Translated, it gives CASSSRAQGANEKLFF.

In this sample, this clonotype turned up many times. The chain uses TRBV7-6 and TRBJ1-2, with unresolved D. The CDR3 length is 14 residues. Trimming pared 2 bases from V and 2 bases from J, leaving 9 bases between. Germline V gene data show CDR1 as SGHVS and CDR2 as FNYEAQ. In DNA, the CDR3 is TGTGCCAGCAGCTTATACGGTGGAAACTATGGCTACACCTTC. Amino acids: CASSLYGGNYGYTF.

This clonotype was detected only a few times. The chain couples TRBV5-1 to TRBJ2-1; 15 nucleotides align to TRBD2. Trimming took 4 bases from V and 8 from J; bases not matched to a gene: 7. The CDR3 spans 16 residues. CDR1 is SGHRS, CDR2 YFSETQ, per germline. CDR3 sequence: CASSPAGTSGRHEQFF. The CDR3 coding sequence is TGCGCCAGCAGCCCTGCGGGGACTAGCGGGAGGCATGAGCAGTTCTTC.

This clonotype came up many times. The rearrangement uses TRBV12-3 or TRBV12-4 and TRBJ1-6; maybe TRBD1 (5 bases). V lost 1 base and J lost 5, with 6 bases in between. This CDR3 has 14 amino acids. The CDR3 DNA is TGTGCCAGCAGTTTAGTGACAGATAATTCACCCCTCCACTTT. Its translation: CASSLVTDNSPLHF.

This clonotype was detected many times. This chain links TRBV19 with TRBJ2-4; TRBD1 matches at 12 bases. The CDR3 covers 17 residues. After removal of 7 bases from V and 0 bases from J, the junction contained 7 bases not matched to a gene. Germline CDR1 reads LNHDA; CDR2 reads SQIVND (reference sequence). CDR3 DNA: TGTGCCAGTAAGGGGACAGGGGGCCCCTTAGCCAAAAACATTCAGTACTTC. Amino acid sequence: CASKGTGGPLAKNIQYF.

The CDR3 nucleotides are TGTGCCAGCAGCTTTTTAGAGGGAGCCGGGTACACCGGGGAGCTGTTTTTT. It encodes CASSFLEGAGYTGELFF. This sequence joins TRBV5-4 and TRBJ2-2; D possibly corresponds to TRBD2 (5 bases). The CDR3 extends over 17 amino acids. The V gene's germline CDR1 is SGHNT and CDR2 YYREEE (reference sequence). V was shortened by 2 bases and J by 3 bases, with 17 bases between the two germline ends.

This clonotype was observed at least ten times. V usage is TRBV11-2 and J usage is TRBJ2-7; TRBD2 matches 7 bases. V lost 2 bases, J lost 7 bases, and 11 bases stayed unmatched. Germline CDR1 is SGHAT and CDR2 is FQNNGV. The CDR3 loop spans 15 amino acids. The CDR3 sequence: CASSLIQRGRTEQYF. Written as DNA, the CDR3 is TGTGCCAGCAGCTTAATCCAGCGGGGTCGAACGGAGCAGTACTTC.